The 13 T cell receptor beta chains given below trace back to one sample, sequenced in a study of T cells in Graves' hyperthyroidism and ophthalmopathy. What was amplified from RNA transcripts were TCR beta CDR3 regions. HTBI primers were employed in a first-round RT-PCR of the TCR CDR3. TCRdb redid the calling of the multiplex PCR reads with MiXCR, one entry per CDR3 protein. The sample contains 380,000 or so distinct CDR3 sequences, 15% to 20% of which appear only once. The sample comprised blood. These receptors were taken from a woman aged 18-30 years with Graves' hyperthyroidism.

A remark on this clonotype: Compared with germline, one end of the junction differs, possibly owing to a read error. The chain recombines TRBV6-8 with TRBJ2-7; 7 bases match TRBD1. Germline V gives CDR1 MNHGY, CDR2 SAAAGT. The CDR3 contains 15 residues. The CDR3 coding sequence is TGTGCCAGCATATCGGGCCAGGGACAGACCTACGAGCTGTACTTC. Translated, it gives CASISGQGQTYELYF.

The genes are TRBV19 and TRBJ1-5, with no clear D. From germline, CDR1 is LNHDA and CDR2 SQIVND (reference sequence). Trimming pared 7 bases from V and 5 bases from J, leaving 9 bases between. The CDR3 is 12 amino acids. In nucleotides, the CDR3 is TGTGCCAGTATTGGGCCAGATCAGCCCCAGCATTTT. Its translation: CASIGPDQPQHF.

At least ten counts were recorded for this clonotype. The chain couples TRBV29-1 to TRBJ1-1; D may be TRBD1 (5 bases). The CDR3 totals 11 residues. The V gene lost 4 bases and the J gene lost 9 bases, with 12 bases spanning the gap. The germline V gene encodes CDR1 SQVTM and CDR2 ANQGSEA. The DNA for the CDR3 is TGCAGCGTTGGGGGCGGGGACCAAGCTTTCTTT. This codes for CSVGGGDQAFF.

This clonotype was counted a few times. V gene TRBV9 combines with J gene TRBJ1-5, with a possible D match to TRBD1 (5 bases). CDR3 length: 15 residues. V lost 4 bases, J lost 4 bases, and 15 bases lay in between. Per germline, CDR1 SGDLS and CDR2 YYNGEE. CDR3 amino acids: CASSPQGSQNQPQHF. DNA of the CDR3: TGTGCCAGCAGCCCTCAGGGCAGCCAAAATCAGCCCCAGCATTTT.

Only a few counts were recorded for this clonotype. The CDR3 reads CASSQEGLRGLGQPQHF. CDR3 nucleotide sequence: TGCGCCAGCAGCCAAGAGGGGCTCCGGGGGTTGGGTCAGCCCCAGCATTTT. The gene calls are TRBV4-1 and TRBJ1-5; a weak D match, TRBD1 (5 bases). CDR3 length: 17 residues. The germline V gene encodes CDR1 MGHRA and CDR2 YSYEKL. V lost 0 bases, J lost 6 bases, and 18 bases lay in between.

The chain links TRBV6-1 to TRBJ1-2, with TRBD1 identical over 7 bases. In germline, CDR1 is MNHNS, CDR2 SASEGT. The CDR3 has 16 residues. V was pared by 4 bases and J by 3 bases, with 11 bases of the junction left unmatched. The CDR3 bases are TGTGCCAGCAGTGGGGAATATGGACAGGAGTACTATGGCTACACCTTC. Translating it yields CASSGEYGQEYYGYTF.

This clonotype has only a few counts. The chain combines TRBV20-1 with TRBJ2-4; D gene uncertain. The CDR3 contains 13 residues. V gave up 4 bases and J gave up 5 bases, with 12 bases separating them. Germline CDR1 is DFQATT and CDR2 is SNEGSKA (reference sequence). CDR3 sequence: CSATRAWENIQYF. In DNA form, the CDR3 reads TGCAGTGCTACTAGGGCCTGGGAAAACATTCAGTACTTC.

The sample holds many counts of this clonotype. The V and J genes are TRBV24-1 and TRBJ2-5; D could derive from TRBD1 or TRBD2 (5 bases each). V lost 2 bases and J lost 2, with 11 bases in between. This CDR3 comprises 15 residues. Germline V CDR1 and CDR2: KGHDR, SFDVKD. As DNA, the CDR3 is TGTGCCACCAGTGATTCGGGACGGAGACAAGAGACCCAGTACTTC. As protein: CATSDSGRRQETQYF.

The table lists this clonotype with many counts. V gene TRBV11-2 combines with J gene TRBJ2-5; TRBD2 aligns across 11 bases. Trimming removed 3 bases from V and 2 bases from J; junction bases left unmatched: 8. The CDR3 sequence is 17 residues long. Germline loops: CDR1 SGHAT, CDR2 FQNNGV. The CDR3 protein is CASSFYPGTSGQETQYF. The CDR3 coding sequence is TGTGCCAGCAGCTTTTATCCCGGGACTAGCGGACAAGAGACCCAGTACTTC. The full variable domain, with the rest looked up from reference TRBV11-2 and TRBJ2-5, is EAGVAQSPRYKIIEKRQSVAFWCNPISGHATLYWYQQILGQGPKLLIQFQNNGVVDDSQLPKDRFSAERLKGVDSTLKIQPAKLEDSAVYLCASSFYPGTSGQETQYFGPGTRLLVL.

The table lists this clonotype with many counts. The gene calls are TRBV6-2 or TRBV6-3 and TRBJ2-5; the D is unclear. The CDR3 sequence is 12 residues long. Trimming cost V 2 bases and J 5 bases, with 6 bases left between them. Germline CDR1 and CDR2: MNHEY and SVGEGT. The CDR3 DNA reads as TGTGCCAGCAGTTACGGTTGGGAGACCCAGTACTTC. Protein sequence: CASSYGWETQYF.

This clonotype has at least ten counts. The chain carries TRBV5-6 and TRBJ1-2; 8 bases are a match to TRBD1. Germline CDR1 SGHDT, CDR2 YYEEEE. The V segment lost 4 bases and the J segment 2 bases; nucleotides outside the gene matches: 7. This CDR3 region has 15 residues. The CDR3 nucleotides read TGTGCCAGCAGCCCGGGACAGGCGAACAACTATGGCTACACCTTC. This encodes CASSPGQANNYGYTF.

The table lists this clonotype with many counts. The rearrangement links TRBV28 to TRBJ2-7; 9 bases are a match to TRBD2. The germline CDR1 and CDR2 sequences are MDHEN and SYDVKM. The CDR3 length is 15 residues. J lost 1 base, V lost 6 bases, and 7 bases had no gene match. CDR3 DNA sequence: TGTGCCAGCAGACCGGGACTAGCCCCTTCCTACGAGCAGTACTTC. Translation: CASRPGLAPSYEQYF.

This clonotype was detected only a few times. The rearrangement uses TRBV6-1 and TRBJ1-1, with 8 bases identical to TRBD1. CDR3 length: 13 residues. V shed 7 bases, J shed 6 bases, and the junction held 7 bases outside the gene matches. In germline, CDR1 is MNHNS, CDR2 SASEGT. The CDR3 loop reads CASITQGGPEAFF. The CDR3 DNA follows: TGTGCCAGCATCACACAGGGGGGTCCTGAAGCTTTCTTT.